A selection of T cell receptor beta chains follows, all from one sample in a study of blood T cells in healthy people across ages. From the 5' RACE reads, TCRdb called clonotypes with MiXCR, one entry per CDR3 protein. The sample holds around 990,000 distinct CDR3 sequences, 35% to 40% seen once. The sequencing input was blood. These receptors were collected from a man aged 18 to 29 in good health. Each CDR3 is given with its conserved first and last residue. Fields, in order: V gene, clone size, J gene, D gene, CDR3 DNA, CDR3 protein. A D gene is named only where the DNA matches it firmly. Rows give clone size only sometimes, using once, few, many, or a class for an expanded clone.

>TRBV7-3|NA|TRBJ1-1|NA
TGTGCCAGCAGCCGAGACAGGCTCACTGAAGCTTTCTTT
CASSRDRLTEAFF
>TRBV29-1|NA|TRBJ2-4|TRBD1
TGCAGCGTTAAGGGGGCGCAGGGGGCAGCCAAAAACATTCAGTACTTC
CSVKGAQGAAKNIQYF
>TRBV2|few|TRBJ2-7|TRBD2
TGTGCCAGCAGTGATGGGACTAGCGGGGGCCACGAGCAGTACTTC
CASSDGTSGGHEQYF
>TRBV29-1|few|TRBJ1-6|NA
TGCAGCGTTGAAGATGGAGACCGTAATTCACCCCTCCACTTT
CSVEDGDRNSPLHF
>TRBV20-1|NA|TRBJ2-7|NA
TGCAGTGCTAGAGCAGTATCGCGGCCCTACGAGCAGTACTTC
CSARAVSRPYEQYF
>TRBV14|many|TRBJ1-6|TRBD1
TGTGCCAGCAGCCAAATACAGGGGAATCAGAAACGTCGGAATTCACCCCTCCACTTT
CASSQIQGNQKRRNSPLHF
>TRBV7-9|many|TRBJ2-4|NA
TGTGCCAGCAGCCAAGGAACGGGTCGAGCCAAAAACATTCAGTACTTC
CASSQGTGRAKNIQYF
>TRBV4-3|few|TRBJ1-1|NA
TGCGCCAGCAGCGCCCGTTCGGGGCGGGAAGCTTTCTTT
CASSARSGREAFF
>TRBV9|NA|TRBJ1-2|NA
TGTGCCAGCAGCGTAGAGAGGGCCCCTAACTATGGCTACACCTTC
CASSVERAPNYGYTF
>TRBV6-2/TRBV6-3|NA|TRBJ2-3|NA
TGTGCCAGCACTAAGACCCTCACAGATACGCAGTATTTT
CASTKTLTDTQYF
>TRBV28|NA|TRBJ2-1|NA
TGTGCCAGCAGTCGCAATCAACCTTCCTACAATGAGCAGTTCTTC
CASSRNQPSYNEQFF
>TRBV12-3/TRBV12-4|NA|TRBJ1-6|NA
TGTGCCAGCAGTTTAATTGCAGGCCGTAATTCACCCCTCCCCTTT
CASSLIAGRNSPLPF
>TRBV27|NA|TRBJ2-2|TRBD2
TGTGCCGGCAAGCTAGCGGGGGTGTGGAACACCGGGGAGCTGTTTTTT
CAGKLAGVWNTGELFF
>TRBV7-9|NA|TRBJ2-3|NA
TGTGCCAGCAGCTCCCGGACAGGGAGGGACACAGATACGCAGTATTTT
CASSSRTGRDTDTQYF
>TRBV4-2|many|TRBJ2-1|TRBD2
TGTGCCAGCAGCCCGGGACTAGCGGGGGAAAGGGGCTATGAGCAGTTCTTC
CASSPGLAGERGYEQFF
>TRBV7-3|NA|TRBJ2-3|NA
TGTGCCAGCAGCTTAATGGGGACGGGTACTAGCACAGAGACGCAGTATTTT
CASSLMGTGTSTETQYF
>TRBV7-9|few|TRBJ2-7|NA
TGTGCCAGCAGCTTAGCCCTACGAAGCGACAGGAAGATAAACTACGAGCAGTACTTC
CASSLALRSDRKINYEQYF
>TRBV11-2|many|TRBJ2-1|TRBD1
TGTGCCAGCAGCTTGATGGGGACAGCCGACAATGAGCAGTTCTTC
CASSLMGTADNEQFF
>TRBV6-2/TRBV6-3|few|TRBJ1-5|NA
TGTGCCAGCAGTCCTAGGGCGGGCAATCAGCCCCAGCATTTT
CASSPRAGNQPQHF
>TRBV4-1|many|TRBJ1-2|NA
TGCGCCAGCAGCCAAGTTTTCGGATCTAACTATGGCTACACCTTC
CASSQVFGSNYGYTF
>TRBV4-3|NA|TRBJ2-7|TRBD1
TGCGCCAGCAGCCAAGGACCGACAGGGTACGAGCAGTACTTC
CASSQGPTGYEQYF
>TRBV10-3|NA|TRBJ1-1|NA
TGTGCCATTGGAGACAGTCTGAACACTGAAGCTTTCTTT
CAIGDSLNTEAFF